This TCR beta chain was identified in a study of blood T cells in healthy people across ages. Using a J-beta primer mix together with a sample-barcoded 5' primer, a second PCR was run for about 6 to 11 cycles. TCRdb passed the 5' RACE reads through MiXCR, listing each CDR3 protein once. The sample includes 850,000 to 1,300,000 distinct CDR3 sequences, more than 40% of them seen just once. Points on this clonotype: Its target is not known.

Trimming cost V 4 bases and J 13 bases, with 21 bases left between them. Germline V lookup: CDR1 SGDLS, CDR2 YYNGEE. The CDR3 runs to 14 residues. Each donor's blood draw was around 9.2 milliliters of peripheral blood. Study findings and constraints: The lack of PBMC sorting stopped any conclusive naive versus antigen-experienced comparison. Older age coincided with a roughly linear decline in TCR beta diversity per million T cells. It was the long-lived donors that had more naive CD4+ cells and higher diversity than aged donors.

The clonotype originates from a woman aged 55-75 years in good health. Sequencing was carried out using blood. The chain joins TRBV9 to TRBJ2-1, with D possibly called TRBD1 or TRBD2 (5 bases each). The CDR3 coding sequence is TGTGCCAGCAGCACAGGAGGCTGGGGCCAATCACAGTTCTTC. Amino acid sequence: CASSTGGWGQSQFF.